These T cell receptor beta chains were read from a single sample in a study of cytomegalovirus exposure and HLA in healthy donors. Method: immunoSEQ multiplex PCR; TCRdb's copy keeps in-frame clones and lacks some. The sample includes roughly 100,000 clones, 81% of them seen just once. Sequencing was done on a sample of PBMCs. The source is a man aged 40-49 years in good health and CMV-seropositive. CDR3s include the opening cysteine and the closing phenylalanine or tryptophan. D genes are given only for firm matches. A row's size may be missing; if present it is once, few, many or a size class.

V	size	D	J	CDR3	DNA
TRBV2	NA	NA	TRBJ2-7	CASSEARHYEQYF	TGTGCCAGCAGTGAAGCGCGTCACTACGAGCAGTACTTC
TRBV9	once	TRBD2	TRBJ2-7	CASSVGGTNRYEQYF	TGTGCCAGCAGCGTAGGCGGGACTAATCGCTACGAGCAGTACTTC
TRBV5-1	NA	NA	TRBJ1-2	CASSLGQDLGYGYTF	TGCGCCAGCAGCTTGGGACAGGATTTGGGCTATGGCTACACCTTC
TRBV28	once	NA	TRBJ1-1	CATHRGRTEAFF	TGTGCCACCCATAGGGGCAGGACTGAAGCTTTCTTT
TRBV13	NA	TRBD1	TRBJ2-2	CASSFLQGAPGELFF	TGTGCCAGCAGCTTCTTACAGGGGGCCCCCGGGGAGCTGTTTTTT
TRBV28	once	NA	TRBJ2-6	CASIQTGYGANVLTF	TGTGCCAGCATCCAAACGGGGTATGGGGCCAACGTCCTGACTTTC
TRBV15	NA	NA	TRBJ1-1	CATSRGEPSTEAFF	TGTGCCACCAGCAGAGGGGAGCCAAGCACTGAAGCTTTCTTT
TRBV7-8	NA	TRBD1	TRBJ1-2	CASSLLGDRGLGYAF	TGTGCCAGCAGCTTATTAGGGGACAGGGGGCTCGGCTACGCCTTC
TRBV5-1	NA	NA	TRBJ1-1	CASSAAQNTEAFF	TGCGCCAGCAGTGCGGCGCAGAACACTGAAGCTTTCTTT
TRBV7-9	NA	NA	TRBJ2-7	CASSLFEDYEQYF	TGTGCCAGCAGCTTATTTGAGGACTACGAGCAGTACTTC
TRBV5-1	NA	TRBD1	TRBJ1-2	CASSPVEGAGVYTF	TGCGCCAGCAGCCCCGTGGAGGGGGCGGGTGTCTACACCTTC
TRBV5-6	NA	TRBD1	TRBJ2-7	CASSPTGGFYEQYF	TGTGCCAGCAGCCCGACAGGGGGGTTTTACGAGCAGTACTTC
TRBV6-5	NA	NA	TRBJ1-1	CASSATSVGRAFF	TGTGCCAGCAGCGCTACCTCGGTTGGGAGAGCTTTCTTT
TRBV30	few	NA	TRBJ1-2	CACQGSPNYGYTF	TGTGCCTGTCAGGGTTCTCCTAACTATGGCTACACCTTC
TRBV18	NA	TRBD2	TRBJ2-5	CASSPGTSGSSETQYF	TGTGCCAGCTCACCTGGGACTAGCGGGAGTAGTGAGACCCAGTACTTC
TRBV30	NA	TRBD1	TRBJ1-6	CAWTRGQRRSPLHF	TGTGCCTGGACACGGGGACAGCGGCGGTCACCCCTCCACTTT
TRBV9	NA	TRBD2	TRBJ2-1	CASSPLSGSSGGYNEQFF	TGTGCCAGCAGCCCCCTCAGTGGGAGTAGCGGGGGTTACAATGAGCAGTTCTTC
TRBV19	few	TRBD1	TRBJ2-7	CASSTRNRGRRSYEQYF	TGTGCCAGTAGTACCCGGAACAGGGGGCGCAGGTCCTACGAGCAGTACTTC
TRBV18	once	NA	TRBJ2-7	CASSPARVGHEQYF	TGTGCCAGCTCACCGGCACGGGTCGGTCACGAGCAGTACTTC
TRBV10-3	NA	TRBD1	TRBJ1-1	CAISPQGDGEAFF	TGTGCCATCAGCCCACAGGGGGATGGTGAAGCTTTCTTT
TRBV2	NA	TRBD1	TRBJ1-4	CASSDEGTGDEKLFF	TGTGCCAGCAGTGATGAGGGGACAGGGGATGAAAAACTGTTTTTT
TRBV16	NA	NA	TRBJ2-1	CASSQGGSYSYNEQFF	TGTGCCAGCAGCCAAGGGGGGTCCTACTCCTACAATGAGCAGTTCTTC
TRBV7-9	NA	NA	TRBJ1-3	CASSLSENTIYF	TGTGCCAGCAGCTTATCAGAAAACACCATATATTTT
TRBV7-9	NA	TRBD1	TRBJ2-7	CASSPAGQGVYEQYF	TGTGCCAGCAGCCCAGCGGGACAGGGTGTCTACGAGCAGTACTTC
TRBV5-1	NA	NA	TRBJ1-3	CASSGAYSGNTIYF	TGCGCCAGCAGTGGGGCCTACTCTGGAAACACCATATATTTT
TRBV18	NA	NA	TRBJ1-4	CASSRGTEKLFF	TGTGCCAGCTCAAGGGGGACAGAAAAACTGTTTTTT
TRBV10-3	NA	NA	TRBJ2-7	CAISKDIISYEQYF	TGTGCCATCAGTAAGGACATTATTTCCTACGAGCAGTACTTC
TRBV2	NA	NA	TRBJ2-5	CASDYYQETQYF	TGTGCCAGCGACTATTACCAAGAGACCCAGTACTTC
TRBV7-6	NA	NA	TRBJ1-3	CASSLERETAGNTIYF	TGTGCCAGCAGCTTAGAGCGGGAAACGGCTGGAAACACCATATATTTT
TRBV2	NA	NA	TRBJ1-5	CASSESWGLSSNQPQHF	TGTGCCAGCAGTGAATCCTGGGGGCTAAGTAGCAATCAGCCCCAGCATTTT
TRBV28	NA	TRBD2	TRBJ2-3	CASSLAPASGLTDTQYF	TGTGCCAGCAGTTTAGCTCCCGCTAGCGGACTCACAGATACGCAGTATTTT
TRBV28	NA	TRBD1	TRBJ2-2	CASSSGDRGTGELFF	TGTGCCAGCAGCTCAGGGGACAGGGGAACCGGGGAGCTGTTTTTT
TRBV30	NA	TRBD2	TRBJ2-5	CAWSVGGAGGETQYF	TGTGCCTGGAGTGTAGGTGGAGCGGGAGGGGAGACCCAGTACTTC
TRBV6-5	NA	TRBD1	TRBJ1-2	CASSFEQGVYYGYTF	TGTGCCAGCAGTTTTGAACAGGGGGTGTACTATGGCTACACCTTC
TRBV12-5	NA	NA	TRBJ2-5	CASAKGPIQETQYF	TGTGCTAGTGCCAAGGGGCCGATCCAAGAGACCCAGTACTTC
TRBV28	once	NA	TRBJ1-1	CASSEQGNTEAFF	TGTGCCAGCAGCGAACAGGGGAACACTGAAGCTTTCTTT
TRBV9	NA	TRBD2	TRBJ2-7	CASSASGGGYEQYF	TGTGCCAGCAGCGCCAGCGGGGGGGGCTACGAGCAGTACTTC
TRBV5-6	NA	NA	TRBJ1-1	CASSEAANTEAFF	TGTGCCAGCAGCGAGGCAGCTAACACTGAAGCTTTCTTT
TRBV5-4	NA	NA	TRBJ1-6	CASSLSSSSPLHF	TGTGCCAGCAGCTTGTCGTCGAGTTCACCCCTCCACTTT
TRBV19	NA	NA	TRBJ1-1	CASATVGVGGTEAFF	TGTGCCAGTGCCACGGTGGGGGTAGGGGGAACTGAAGCTTTCTTT
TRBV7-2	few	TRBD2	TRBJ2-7	CASSWTSASYEQYF	TGTGCCAGCAGCTGGACTAGCGCCTCCTACGAGCAGTACTTC
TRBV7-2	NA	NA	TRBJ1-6	CASSFKGQPYNSPLHF	TGTGCCAGCAGCTTTAAAGGACAGCCTTATAATTCACCCCTCCACTTT
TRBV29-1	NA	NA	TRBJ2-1	CSVFTGQGDEQFF	TGCAGCGTCTTCACCGGTCAGGGTGATGAGCAGTTCTTC
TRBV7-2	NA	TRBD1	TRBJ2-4	CASGQGLAKNIQYF	TGTGCCAGCGGACAGGGGTTAGCCAAAAACATTCAGTACTTC
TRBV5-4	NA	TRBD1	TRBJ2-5	CASNTGTEQETQYF	TGTGCCAGCAACACCGGGACAGAACAAGAGACCCAGTACTTC
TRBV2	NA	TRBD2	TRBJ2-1	CASSGVAGTHKEQFF	TGTGCCAGCAGTGGGGTAGCGGGAACACACAAGGAGCAGTTCTTC
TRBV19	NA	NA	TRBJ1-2	CASSRGGDYGYTF	TGTGCCAGTAGCAGGGGAGGGGACTATGGCTACACCTTC
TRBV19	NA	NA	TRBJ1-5	CASSNRELGQPQHF	TGTGCCAGTAGTAACAGGGAGCTGGGTCAGCCCCAGCATTTT
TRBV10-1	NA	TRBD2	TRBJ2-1	CASSQTSGGIREQFF	TGCGCCAGCAGCCAGACTAGCGGGGGGATCCGGGAGCAGTTCTTC
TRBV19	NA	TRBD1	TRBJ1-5	CASSFRGAGDQPQHF	TGTGCCAGTAGTTTCAGGGGGGCCGGCGATCAGCCCCAGCATTTT
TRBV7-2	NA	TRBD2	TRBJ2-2	CASSPPAGVRTGELFF	TGTGCCAGCAGCCCACCAGCGGGAGTTCGGACCGGGGAGCTGTTTTTT
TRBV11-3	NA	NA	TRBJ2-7	CASSLGLRGEQYF	TGTGCCAGCAGCTTAGGTCTTAGGGGCGAGCAGTACTTC
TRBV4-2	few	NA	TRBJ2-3	CASSQDEGFGTDTQYF	TGTGCCAGCAGCCAAGATGAGGGATTTGGGACAGATACGCAGTATTTT
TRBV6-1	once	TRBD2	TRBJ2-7	CASRTTSGVSYEQYF	TGTGCCAGCAGAACCACTAGCGGGGTCTCCTACGAGCAGTACTTC
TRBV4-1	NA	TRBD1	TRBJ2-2	CASSQGQGGGTGELFF	TGCGCCAGCAGCCAAGGACAGGGGGGTGGCACCGGGGAGCTGTTTTTT
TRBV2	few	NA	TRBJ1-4	CASTGLWANEKLFF	TGTGCCAGTACAGGGCTTTGGGCTAATGAAAAACTGTTTTTT
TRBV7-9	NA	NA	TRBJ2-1	CASTRDNEQFF	TGTGCCAGCACACGGGACAATGAGCAGTTCTTC
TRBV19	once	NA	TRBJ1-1	CASSIGQSTEAFF	TGTGCCAGTAGTATAGGACAGTCCACTGAAGCTTTCTTT
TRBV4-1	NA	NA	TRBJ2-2	CASSQTVGGLVTGELFF	TGCGCCAGCAGCCAAACGGTTGGGGGGTTGGTCACCGGGGAGCTGTTTTTT
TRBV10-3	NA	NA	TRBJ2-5	CAIAPGVARSHQETQYF	TGTGCCATCGCCCCCGGAGTGGCTAGGTCCCACCAAGAGACCCAGTACTTC